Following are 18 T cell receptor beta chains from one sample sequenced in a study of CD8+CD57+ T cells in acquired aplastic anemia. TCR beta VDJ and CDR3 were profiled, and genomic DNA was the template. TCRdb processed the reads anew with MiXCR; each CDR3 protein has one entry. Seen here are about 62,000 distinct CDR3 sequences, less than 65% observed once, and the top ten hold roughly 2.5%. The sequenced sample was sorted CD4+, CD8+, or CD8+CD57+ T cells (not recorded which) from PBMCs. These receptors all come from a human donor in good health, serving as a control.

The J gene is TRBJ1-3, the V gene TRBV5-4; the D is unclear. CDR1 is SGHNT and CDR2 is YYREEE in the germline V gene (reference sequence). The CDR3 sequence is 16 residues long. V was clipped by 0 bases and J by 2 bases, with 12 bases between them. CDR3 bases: TGTGCCAGCAGCTTGGGACTCGATGCCGCTGGAAACACCATATATTTT. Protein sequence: CASSLGLDAAGNTIYF.

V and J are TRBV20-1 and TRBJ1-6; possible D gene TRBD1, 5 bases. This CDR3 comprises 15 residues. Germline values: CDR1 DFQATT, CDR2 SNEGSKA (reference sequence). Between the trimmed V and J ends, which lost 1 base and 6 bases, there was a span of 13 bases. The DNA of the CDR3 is TGCAGTGCTAGAGGCGGCCAGGGTGGTAATTCACCCCTCCACTTT. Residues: CSARGGQGGNSPLHF.

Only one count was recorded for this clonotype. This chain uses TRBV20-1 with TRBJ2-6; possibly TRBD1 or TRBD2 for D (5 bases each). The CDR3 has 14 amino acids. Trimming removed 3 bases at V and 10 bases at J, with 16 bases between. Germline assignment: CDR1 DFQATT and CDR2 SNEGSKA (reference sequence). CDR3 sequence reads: CSARERGGRNVLTF. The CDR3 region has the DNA TGCAGTGCTAGGGAGAGGGGTGGTAGGAACGTCCTGACTTTC.

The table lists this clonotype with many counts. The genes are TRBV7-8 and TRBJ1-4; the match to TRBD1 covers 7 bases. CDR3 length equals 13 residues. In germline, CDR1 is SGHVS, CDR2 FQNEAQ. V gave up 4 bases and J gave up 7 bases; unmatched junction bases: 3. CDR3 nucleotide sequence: TGTGCCAGCAGCTGGGACAGCCGTGAAAAACTGTTTTTT. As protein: CASSWDSREKLFF.

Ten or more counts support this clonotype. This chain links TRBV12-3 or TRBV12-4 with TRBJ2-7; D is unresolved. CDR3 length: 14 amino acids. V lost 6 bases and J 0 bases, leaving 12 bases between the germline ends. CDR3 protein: CASSPHSSSYEQYF. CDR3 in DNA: TGTGCCAGCAGCCCTCATTCAAGCTCCTACGAGCAGTACTTC.

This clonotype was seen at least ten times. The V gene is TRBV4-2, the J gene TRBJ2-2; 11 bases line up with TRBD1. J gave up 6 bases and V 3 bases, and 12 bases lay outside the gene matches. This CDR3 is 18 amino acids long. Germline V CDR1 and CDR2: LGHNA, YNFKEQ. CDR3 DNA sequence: TGTGCCAGCAGCCAGGGGGACAGGGGGTTAATCGGGGCCGGGGAGCTGTTTTTT. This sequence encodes CASSQGDRGLIGAGELFF.

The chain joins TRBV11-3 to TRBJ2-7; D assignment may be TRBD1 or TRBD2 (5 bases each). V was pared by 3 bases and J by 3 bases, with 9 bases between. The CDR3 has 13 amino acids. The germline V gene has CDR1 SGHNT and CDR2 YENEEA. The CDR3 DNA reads TGTGCCAGCAGCTTGGGACGGAGCTACGAGCAGTACTTC. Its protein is CASSLGRSYEQYF. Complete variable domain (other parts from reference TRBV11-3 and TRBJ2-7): EAGVVQSPRYKIIEKKQPVAFWCNPISGHNTLYWYLQNLGQGPELLIRYENEEAVDDSQLPKDRFSAERLKGVDSTLKIQPAELGDSAVYLCASSLGRSYEQYFGPGTRLTVT.

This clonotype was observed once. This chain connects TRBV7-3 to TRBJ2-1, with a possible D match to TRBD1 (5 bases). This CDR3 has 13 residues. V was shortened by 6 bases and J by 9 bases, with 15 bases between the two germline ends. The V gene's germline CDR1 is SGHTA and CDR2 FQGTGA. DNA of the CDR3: TGTGCCAGCAGTTATGGCAGGGTGACTGAGCAGTTCTTC. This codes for CASSYGRVTEQFF.

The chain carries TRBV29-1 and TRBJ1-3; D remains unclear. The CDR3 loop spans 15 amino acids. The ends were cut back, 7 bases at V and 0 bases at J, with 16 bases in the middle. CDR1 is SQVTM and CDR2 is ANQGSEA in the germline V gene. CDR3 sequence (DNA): TGCAGCGCCCGACTCGACCCGTACTCTGGAAACACCATATATTTT. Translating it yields CSARLDPYSGNTIYF.

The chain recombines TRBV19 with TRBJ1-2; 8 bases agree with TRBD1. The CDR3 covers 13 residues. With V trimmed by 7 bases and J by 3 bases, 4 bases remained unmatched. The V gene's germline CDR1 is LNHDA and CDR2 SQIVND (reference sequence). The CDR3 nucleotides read TGTGCCAGTAAACCCAGGGGGCACTATGGCTACACCTTC. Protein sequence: CASKPRGHYGYTF.

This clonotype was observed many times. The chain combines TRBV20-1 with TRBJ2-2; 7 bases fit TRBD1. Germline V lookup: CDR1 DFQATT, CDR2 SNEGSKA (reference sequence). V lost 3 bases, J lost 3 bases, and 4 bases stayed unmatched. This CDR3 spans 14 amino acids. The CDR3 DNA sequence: TGCAGTGCTAGTATCGGGACAGACACCGGGGAGCTGTTTTTT. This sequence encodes CSASIGTDTGELFF.

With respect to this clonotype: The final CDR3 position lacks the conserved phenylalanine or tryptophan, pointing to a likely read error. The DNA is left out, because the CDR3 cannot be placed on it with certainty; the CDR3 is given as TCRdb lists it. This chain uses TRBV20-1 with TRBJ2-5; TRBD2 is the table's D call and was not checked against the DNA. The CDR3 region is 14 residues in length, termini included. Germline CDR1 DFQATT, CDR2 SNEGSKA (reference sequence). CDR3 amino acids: CSARAGGPSETQCL.

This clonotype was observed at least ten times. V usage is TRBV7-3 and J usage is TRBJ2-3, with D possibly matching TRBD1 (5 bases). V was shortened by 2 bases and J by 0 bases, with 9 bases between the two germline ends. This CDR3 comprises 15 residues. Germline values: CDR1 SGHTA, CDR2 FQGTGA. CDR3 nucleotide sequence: TGTGCCAGCAGCTTAGGTTGGGGCAGCACAGATACGCAGTATTTT. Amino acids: CASSLGWGSTDTQYF.

The CDR3 DNA sequence: TGCGCCAGCAGCTTGTGGACAGGGGCCGCCTACGAGCAGTACTTC. Amino acids: CASSLWTGAAYEQYF. The rearrangement links TRBV5-1 to TRBJ2-7; 9 bases map to TRBD1. The J segment lost 2 bases and the V segment lost 1 base, leaving 4 bases of the junction unmatched. Germline-derived CDR1 and CDR2 are SGHRS and YFSETQ. The CDR3 totals 15 residues.

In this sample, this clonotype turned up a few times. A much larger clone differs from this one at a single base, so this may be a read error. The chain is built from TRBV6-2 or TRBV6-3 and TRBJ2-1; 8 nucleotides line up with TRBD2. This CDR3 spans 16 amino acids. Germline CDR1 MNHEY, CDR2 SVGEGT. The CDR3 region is CASSYGGSGTYNERFF. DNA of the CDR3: TGTGCCAGCAGTTACGGGGGTAGCGGGACGTACAATGAGCGGTTCTTC.

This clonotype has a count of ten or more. CDR3 in DNA: TGCGCCAGCAGCTTGTCCTCGATTACAGGGGTCAGCTCCGAGCAGTACTTC. Translated: CASSLSSITGVSSEQYF. The V and J genes are TRBV5-1 and TRBJ2-7; 7 nucleotides agree with TRBD1. The J segment lost 6 bases and the V segment lost 1 base, leaving 16 bases of the junction unmatched. The CDR3 loop spans 17 amino acids. Germline CDR1 is SGHRS and CDR2 is YFSETQ.

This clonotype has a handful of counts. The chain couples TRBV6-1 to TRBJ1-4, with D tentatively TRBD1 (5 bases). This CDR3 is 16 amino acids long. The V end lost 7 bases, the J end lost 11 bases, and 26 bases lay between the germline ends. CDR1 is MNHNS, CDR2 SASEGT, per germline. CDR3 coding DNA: TGTGCCAGCACCAAAACCGGGACCGCCGACCGTGGGAAACTGTTTTTT. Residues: CASTKTGTADRGKLFF.

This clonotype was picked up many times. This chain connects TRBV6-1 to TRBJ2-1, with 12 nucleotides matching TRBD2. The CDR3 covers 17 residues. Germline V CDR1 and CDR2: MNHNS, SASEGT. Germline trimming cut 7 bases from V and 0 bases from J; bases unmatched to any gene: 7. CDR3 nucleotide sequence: TGTGCCAGCATGGCTAGCGGGAGGGTGAGCTCCTACAATGAGCAGTTCTTC. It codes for CASMASGRVSSYNEQFF.